This is a list of T cell receptor beta chains from one sample in a study of blood T cell repertoires in COVID-19. Some clones are missing from TCRdb's copy, which holds only in-frame ones; the method was immunoSEQ multiplex PCR. The data contain 200,000 to 250,000 clones, 70% to 85% of them singletons. Sequenced input: PBMCs or T cells enriched from blood (not recorded which). These receptor sequences come from a man aged 55-75 years who had recovered from COVID-19. Each CDR3 is given with its conserved first and last residue. The order of the fields is J gene, V gene, clone size, D gene, CDR3 DNA, CDR3 protein. D genes are given only for firm matches. The size of a clone is reported for some rows only, either as once, few or many, or as a class for expanded clones.

j_call: TRBJ2-3; v_call: TRBV5-1; clone_size: -; d_call: -; cdr3_nt: TGCGCCAGCAGCTTGGCTCGTTCCACAGATACGCAGTATTTT; cdr3_aa: CASSLARSTDTQYF
j_call: TRBJ2-1; v_call: TRBV14; clone_size: -; d_call: -; cdr3_nt: TGTGCCAGCAGCCCTCATTTGACCCAGGCTGAGCAGTTCTTC; cdr3_aa: CASSPHLTQAEQFF
j_call: TRBJ1-5; v_call: TRBV30; clone_size: few; d_call: TRBD1; cdr3_nt: TGTGCCTGGAGCGACAGGGGTGGCAATCAGCCCCAGCATTTT; cdr3_aa: CAWSDRGGNQPQHF
j_call: TRBJ2-3; v_call: TRBV7-2; clone_size: -; d_call: TRBD2; cdr3_nt: TGTGCCAGCAGCTTAGTAGCGGGGGGCACAGATACGCAGTATTTT; cdr3_aa: CASSLVAGGTDTQYF
j_call: TRBJ1-3; v_call: TRBV19; clone_size: -; d_call: TRBD1; cdr3_nt: TGTGCCAGTTCACAGGGGTTCTCTGGAAACACCATATATTTT; cdr3_aa: CASSQGFSGNTIYF
j_call: TRBJ2-3; v_call: TRBV2; clone_size: few; d_call: TRBD2; cdr3_nt: TGTGCCAGCAGTGGCTTCGGGGGGGGCCCCACAGATACGCAGTATTTT; cdr3_aa: CASSGFGGGPTDTQYF
j_call: TRBJ2-3; v_call: TRBV11-3; clone_size: -; d_call: TRBD1; cdr3_nt: TGTGCCAGCAGCGATCGGACAGGAACAGATACGCAGTATTTT; cdr3_aa: CASSDRTGTDTQYF
j_call: TRBJ2-2; v_call: TRBV7-2; clone_size: once; d_call: TRBD2; cdr3_nt: TGTGCCAGCAGGCTCATCGGACTAGCACTAACCGGGGAGCTGTTTTTT; cdr3_aa: CASRLIGLALTGELFF
j_call: TRBJ2-5; v_call: TRBV5-4; clone_size: -; d_call: -; cdr3_nt: TGTGCCAGCAGCCCAACACCTTTTCAAGAGACCCAGTACTTC; cdr3_aa: CASSPTPFQETQYF
j_call: TRBJ2-5; v_call: TRBV29-1; clone_size: -; d_call: TRBD1; cdr3_nt: TGCAGCGTTGAGACAGGGGGAGAGACCCAGTACTTC; cdr3_aa: CSVETGGETQYF
j_call: TRBJ2-7; v_call: TRBV6-2/TRBV6-3; clone_size: few; d_call: -; cdr3_nt: TGTGCCAGCAGTTACGCGACAGCGAATACGGTCTTC; cdr3_aa: CASSYATANTVF
j_call: TRBJ1-1; v_call: TRBV3-1/TRBV3-2; clone_size: once; d_call: -; cdr3_nt: TGTGCCAGCAGTCCTACAGGGACCACTGAAGCTTTCTTT; cdr3_aa: CASSPTGTTEAFF
j_call: TRBJ1-3; v_call: TRBV3-1/TRBV3-2; clone_size: -; d_call: TRBD1; cdr3_nt: TGTGCCAGCAGCTTCAGGACAGGGGGGAACACCATATATTTT; cdr3_aa: CASSFRTGGNTIYF
j_call: TRBJ2-1; v_call: TRBV6-5; clone_size: -; d_call: TRBD1; cdr3_nt: TGTGCCAGCAGCCGGACAGGGGACAGGGAGTTTGAGCAGTTCTTC; cdr3_aa: CASSRTGDREFEQFF
j_call: TRBJ2-5; v_call: TRBV4-2; clone_size: -; d_call: TRBD1; cdr3_nt: TGTGCCGCCGGTGACGGACAGGTCCAAGAGACCCAGTACTTC; cdr3_aa: CAAGDGQVQETQYF
j_call: TRBJ1-1; v_call: TRBV12-3/TRBV12-4; clone_size: -; d_call: -; cdr3_nt: TGTGCCAGCAGTACGAGCGGGCGAGCTGAAGCTTTCTTT; cdr3_aa: CASSTSGRAEAFF
j_call: TRBJ1-1; v_call: TRBV19; clone_size: -; d_call: TRBD1; cdr3_nt: TGTGCCAGTAGTATTCAGGGGGTCACTGAAGCTTTCTTT; cdr3_aa: CASSIQGVTEAFF
j_call: TRBJ1-1; v_call: TRBV3-1/TRBV3-2; clone_size: -; d_call: TRBD1; cdr3_nt: TGTGCCAGCAGCCGACAGGGAGGAACTGAAGCTTTCTTT; cdr3_aa: CASSRQGGTEAFF
j_call: TRBJ2-5; v_call: TRBV18; clone_size: -; d_call: -; cdr3_nt: TGTGCCAGCTCTCCCTCACTAGAAGAGACCCAGTACTTC; cdr3_aa: CASSPSLEETQYF
j_call: TRBJ1-5; v_call: TRBV19; clone_size: -; d_call: -; cdr3_nt: TGTGCCAGTAGTATAGGGCAGGGTAGCAATCAGCCCCAGCATTTT; cdr3_aa: CASSIGQGSNQPQHF